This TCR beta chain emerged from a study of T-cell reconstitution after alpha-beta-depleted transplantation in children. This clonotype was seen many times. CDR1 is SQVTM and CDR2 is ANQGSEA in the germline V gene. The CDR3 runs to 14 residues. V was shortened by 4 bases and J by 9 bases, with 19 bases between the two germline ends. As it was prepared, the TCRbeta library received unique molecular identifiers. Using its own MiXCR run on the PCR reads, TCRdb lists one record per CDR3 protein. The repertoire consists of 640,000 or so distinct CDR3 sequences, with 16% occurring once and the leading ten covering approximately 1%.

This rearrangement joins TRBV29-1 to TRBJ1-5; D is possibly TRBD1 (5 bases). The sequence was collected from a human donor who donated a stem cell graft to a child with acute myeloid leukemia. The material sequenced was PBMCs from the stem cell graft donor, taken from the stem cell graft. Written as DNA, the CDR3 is TGCAGCGTTGCGTCTGCTCAGGGAACAGTGCCCCAGCATTTT. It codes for CSVASAQGTVPQHF.